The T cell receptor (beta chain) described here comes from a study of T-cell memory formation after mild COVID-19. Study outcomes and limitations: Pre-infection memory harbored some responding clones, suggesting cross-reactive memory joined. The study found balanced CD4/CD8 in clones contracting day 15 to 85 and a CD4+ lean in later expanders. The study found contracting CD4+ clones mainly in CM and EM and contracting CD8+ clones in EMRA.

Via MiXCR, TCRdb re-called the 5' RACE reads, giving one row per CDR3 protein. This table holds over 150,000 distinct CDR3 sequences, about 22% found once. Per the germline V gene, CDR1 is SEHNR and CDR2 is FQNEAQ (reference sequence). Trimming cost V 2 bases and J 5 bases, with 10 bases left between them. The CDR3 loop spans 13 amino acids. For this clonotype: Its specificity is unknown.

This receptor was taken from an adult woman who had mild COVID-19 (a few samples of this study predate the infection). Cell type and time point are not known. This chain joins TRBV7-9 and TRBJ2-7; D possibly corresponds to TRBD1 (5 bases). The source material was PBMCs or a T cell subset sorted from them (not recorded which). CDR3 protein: CASSLSPGHEQYF. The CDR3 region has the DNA TGTGCCAGCAGCTTAAGCCCAGGGCACGAGCAGTACTTC.